The 3 T cell receptor beta chains given below trace back to one sample, sequenced in a study of CD8+ T cells in alopecia areata. Extracted from the samples, RNA was reverse transcribed into cDNA to serve as the sequencing template. Produced via immunoSEQ multiplex PCR; TCRdb's table is partial and in-frame only. Here the sample spans 180,000 or so clones, more than 45% being singletons. Treatment here: oral pan-JAK inhibitor, 5-10 mg twice daily. The sample was CD4+ T cells sorted from blood, taken at week 24, from a patient treated with tofacitinib. These TCRs come from a human donor with alopecia areata.

The rearrangement links TRBV7-2 to TRBJ2-7, with TRBD1 identical over 7 bases. V shed 5 bases, J shed 2 bases, and the junction held 6 bases outside the gene matches. CDR1 and CDR2 (germline): SGHTA, FQGNSA. This CDR3 is built from 14 residues. CDR3 in DNA: TGTGCCAGCAGCGAATGGGACAGTACCTACGAGCAGTACTTC. Residues: CASSEWDSTYEQYF.

The rearrangement uses TRBV4-1 and TRBJ2-3; D unclear. CDR3 length: 15 amino acids. Germline assignment: CDR1 MGHRA and CDR2 YSYEKL. V was shortened by 1 base and J by 1 base, with 9 bases between the two germline ends. CDR3: CASSQVSSRTDTQYF. The CDR3 DNA follows: TGCGCCAGCAGCCAAGTTTCGAGCCGCACAGATACGCAGTATTTT.

This clone was seen only once. The chain joins TRBV18 to TRBJ2-5; a weak D match, TRBD1 (5 bases). This CDR3 comprises 14 residues. Trimming stripped 2 bases from V and 5 bases from J, with 12 bases between. CDR1 and CDR2 from the germline V gene are KGHSH and LQKENI. CDR3 in amino acids: CASSPRYRSETQYF. As DNA, the CDR3 is TGTGCCAGCTCACCAAGATACAGGTCTGAGACCCAGTACTTC.